Presented here are 27 T cell receptor beta chains from one specimen sequenced in a study of blood T cells in healthy people across ages. Alongside a J-beta primer mix, a sample-barcoded 5' primer served in a second PCR lasting about 6 to 12 cycles. TCRdb recomputed calls from the 5' RACE reads with MiXCR, one row per CDR3 protein. The sample lists 1.5 million or so distinct CDR3 sequences; roughly two fifths were seen once. The sample was blood. Source of these receptors: a young woman in good health.

The chain combines TRBV7-9 with TRBJ2-5; D possibly corresponds to TRBD2 (5 bases). The J call may not be correct, given that the DNA end is closer to TRBJ2-7. CDR1 and CDR2 (germline): SEHNR, FQNEAQ (reference sequence). The CDR3 sequence is 13 residues long. The CDR3 DNA follows: TGTGCCAGCAGCTTAGCCCCTGGAGGCGAGCAGTACTTC. Protein: CASSLAPGGEQYF.

This clonotype was counted a few times. J is TRBJ2-3 and V is TRBV20-1, with TRBD2 identical over 8 bases. The CDR3 covers 17 residues. Germline CDR1 and CDR2: DFQATT and SNEGSKA (reference sequence). V lost 2 bases to trimming and J lost 1 base; unmatched junction nucleotides: 11. The CDR3 nucleotides read TGCAGTGCTAGAAATACCGGCGGGAGGAAGGGCACAGATACGCAGTATTTT. It specifies CSARNTGGRKGTDTQYF.

Details on this clonotype: This may come from a read error, since a much larger clone is one base off. This rearrangement joins TRBV4-2 to TRBJ2-7; a possible D gene is TRBD1 (5 bases). CDR1 is LGHNA and CDR2 is YNFKEQ in the germline V gene. The CDR3 has 13 residues. The ends were cut back, 7 bases at V and 2 bases at J, with 12 bases in the middle. The CDR3 sequence is CASIPVGAYEQYF. In DNA, the CDR3 is TGTGCCAGCATTCCCGTAGGGGCCTACGAGCAGTACTTC.

This clonotype occurred once. The CDR3 is CASSMRTGELFF. The CDR3 bases are TGTGCCAGCAGCATGAGAACGGGGGAGCTGTTTTTT. The V call is TRBV21-1, the J call TRBJ2-2. TRBV21-1 counts as a pseudogene. The CDR3 sequence is 12 residues long.

Comment on this clonotype: The junction and the germline gene differ at one end; a read error may be behind it. V gene TRBV7-9 combines with J gene TRBJ2-7; D ambiguous. The end of the DNA fits TRBJ2-5 better, so the J call may be wrong. Germline V gene data show CDR1 as SEHNR and CDR2 as FQNEAQ (reference sequence). This CDR3 has 13 residues. The CDR3 region is CSSSPRAGETQYF. The CDR3 DNA reads TGTTCCAGCTCCCCTCGGGCTGGGGAGACCCAGTACTTC.

The chain couples TRBV7-6 to TRBJ2-3, with D perhaps matching TRBD2 (6 bases). The V end lost 1 base, the J end lost 0 bases, and 14 bases lay between the germline ends. CDR3 size: 17 residues. Per germline, CDR1 SGHVS and CDR2 FNYEAQ. The CDR3 spells CASSLGVTGASTDTQYF. The CDR3 DNA follows: TGTGCCAGCAGCTTAGGAGTTACGGGAGCAAGCACAGATACGCAGTATTTT.

A few counts support this clonotype. The rearrangement links TRBV5-6 to TRBJ1-1; D is undetermined. The CDR3 runs 15 residues. Trimming left V 4 bases short and J 6 bases short, with 19 bases between. The germline V gene encodes CDR1 SGHDT and CDR2 YYEEEE. This chain's CDR3 is CASSQYGSPEAEAFF. As DNA, the CDR3 is TGTGCCAGCAGCCAGTATGGTTCGCCTGAGGCTGAAGCTTTCTTT.

This clonotype has a count of ten or more. The V and J genes are TRBV12-3 or TRBV12-4 and TRBJ2-2, with 9 bases aligning to TRBD1. CDR3 length: 16 residues. The junction had 4 bases not matched to a gene; V was cut back by 5 bases and J by 0 bases. The CDR3 spells CASSAWTGANTGELFF. As DNA, the CDR3 is TGTGCCAGCAGTGCGTGGACAGGGGCGAACACCGGGGAGCTGTTTTTT.

The gene calls are TRBV5-1 and TRBJ2-2; D is ambiguous. Trimming stripped 3 bases from V and 6 bases from J, with 15 bases between. Looked up from germline, CDR1 is SGHRS and CDR2 is YFSETQ. The CDR3 sequence is 15 residues long. CDR3 bases: TGCGCCAGCAGCTCCTTAATCTCGATGGCCGGGGAGCTGTTTTTT. As protein: CASSSLISMAGELFF.

This clonotype has just a few counts. V is TRBV12-3 or TRBV12-4 and J is TRBJ2-1; 12 bases fit TRBD2. The J call may not be correct, given that the DNA end is closer to TRBJ2-7. This CDR3 region has 19 residues. DNA of the CDR3: TGTGCCAGCAGTAAGGGACTAGCGGGTAAACTTCGCTCCTACAATGAGCAGTACTTC. Translating gives CASSKGLAGKLRSYNEQYF.

The CDR3 nucleotides are TGTGCCAGCAGCCCAACTAGCGGGGGGCAACGCGAGCAGTACTTC. Translation gives CASSPTSGGQREQYF. The V gene is TRBV9, the J gene TRBJ2-7, with 12 bases lining up with TRBD2. With 4 bases clipped from V and 6 bases from J, the junction kept 8 bases outside the gene matches. This CDR3 has 15 amino acids. Germline V lookup: CDR1 SGDLS, CDR2 YYNGEE.

This chain connects TRBV6-5 to TRBJ1-4; no reliable D call. The germline V gene has CDR1 MNHEY and CDR2 SVGAGI. This CDR3 comprises 14 residues. V was cut by 2 bases and J by 7 bases, with 11 bases left in between. The CDR3 sequence: CASSYMSDTEKLFF. CDR3 coding DNA: TGTGCCAGCAGTTACATGTCGGATACTGAAAAACTGTTTTTT.

V gene TRBV20-1 combines with J gene TRBJ2-2, with TRBD2 identical over 14 bases. This CDR3 region has 15 residues. J gave up 7 bases and V 3 bases, and 4 bases lay outside the gene matches. Looked up from germline, CDR1 is DFQATT and CDR2 is SNEGSKA (reference sequence). The CDR3, as DNA: TGCAGTGCTAGGGGGACTAGCGGGAGTAGCGGGGAGCTGTTTTTT. It yields the protein CSARGTSGSSGELFF.

A few counts support this clonotype. The genes are TRBV12-3 or TRBV12-4 and TRBJ2-1; no clear D gene. The CDR3 loop spans 11 amino acids. V gave up 2 bases and J gave up 10 bases, with 6 bases separating them. CDR3 protein: CASSLISEQFF. Written as DNA, the CDR3 is TGTGCCAGCAGTTTAATCAGCGAGCAGTTCTTC.

This clonotype was detected ten times or more. The chain is built from TRBV12-3 or TRBV12-4 and TRBJ2-1; D assignment may be TRBD1 or TRBD2 (5 bases each). V shed 6 bases and J shed 3 bases, with 12 bases lying between them. CDR3 size: 14 residues. The CDR3 region is CASSLSGGYNEQFF. The DNA of the CDR3 is TGTGCCAGCAGCTTGAGTGGGGGCTACAATGAGCAGTTCTTC.

This clonotype was detected only once. This chain joins TRBV4-1 and TRBJ1-2; D is unresolved. CDR1 is MGHRA and CDR2 is YSYEKL in the germline V gene. V was shortened by 2 bases and J by 2 bases, with 9 bases between the two germline ends. CDR3 length: 14 residues. Here the CDR3 DNA reads TGCGCCAGCAGCCAAAACGGCGGCAACTATGGCTACACCTTC. Encoded protein: CASSQNGGNYGYTF.

The chain employs TRBV27 and TRBJ2-3, with TRBD2 matching 9 bases. CDR1 is MNHEY, CDR2 SMNVEV, per germline (reference sequence). V trimming: 4 bases; J trimming: 4 bases; junction bases outside the gene matches: 9. This CDR3 is 16 amino acids long. DNA for the CDR3: TGTGCCAGCAGTTCCCTCGGGGGCGGGAGGGCAGATACGCAGTATTTT. Translation gives CASSSLGGGRADTQYF.

The rearrangement links TRBV20-1 to TRBJ2-7; D is perhaps TRBD2 (6 bases). V dropped 0 bases and J dropped 5 bases, with 14 bases sitting between them. This CDR3 region has 14 residues. CDR1 is DFQATT, CDR2 SNEGSKA, per germline (reference sequence). The CDR3 protein is CSARDLGGIDEQYF. For the CDR3, the DNA is TGCAGTGCTAGAGACTTAGGAGGGATCGACGAGCAGTACTTC.

The chain combines TRBV11-2 with TRBJ2-3, with 7 bases lining up with TRBD1. Unmatched junction bases numbered 10, after V lost 6 bases and J lost 4 bases. Germline values: CDR1 SGHAT, CDR2 FQNNGV. The CDR3 runs 15 residues. The CDR3 sequence: CASSRDSHRADTQYF. The CDR3 DNA reads as TGTGCCAGCAGTCGGGACAGTCATCGCGCAGATACGCAGTATTTT. The variable domain in full, with the rest retrieved from reference TRBV11-2 and TRBJ2-3, is EAGVAQSPRYKIIEKRQSVAFWCNPISGHATLYWYQQILGQGPKLLIQFQNNGVVDDSQLPKDRFSAERLKGVDSTLKIQPAKLEDSAVYLCASSRDSHRADTQYFGPGTRLTVL.

A word on this clonotype: With a much larger clone just one base away, this may be a read error. Because it lacks the conserved phenylalanine or tryptophan at the end, this CDR3 is likely a read error. The V gene is TRBV12-3 or TRBV12-4, the J gene TRBJ2-7; D could derive from TRBD1 or TRBD2 (6 bases each). With 3 bases removed from V and 4 bases from J, the gap between germline ends came to 13 bases. The CDR3 length is 14 residues. The chain's CDR3 is CASSLGGGPYEQYL. The CDR3 DNA reads as TGTGCCAGCAGTTTGGGTGGGGGGCCATACGAGCAGTACTTG.

V gene TRBV20-1 combines with J gene TRBJ2-5, with a weak D call TRBD2 (6 bases). This CDR3 region has 14 residues. Germline V gene sequence: CDR1 DFQATT, CDR2 SNEGSKA (reference sequence). Trimming left V 6 bases short and J 11 bases short, with 25 bases between. CDR3 region: CSATPLAGGVEQYF. CDR3 in DNA: TGCAGTGCCACCCCACTCGCCGGGGGTGTAGAGCAGTACTTC.

This clonotype was seen only a few times. This sequence joins TRBV20-1 and TRBJ1-2; D is unresolved. From germline, CDR1 is DFQATT and CDR2 SNEGSKA (reference sequence). The CDR3 sequence is 13 residues long. The V and J ends lost 1 base and 7 bases respectively, with 13 bases between them. Here the CDR3 reads CSARAAGLSGYTF. CDR3 bases: TGCAGTGCTAGAGCCGCGGGCCTTAGTGGCTACACCTTC.

The genes are TRBV29-1 and TRBJ2-7; 9 bases fit TRBD1. CDR1 and CDR2 from the germline V gene are SQVTM and ANQGSEA. The CDR3 has 14 amino acids. V lost 7 bases to trimming and J lost 6 bases; unmatched junction nucleotides: 13. The CDR3 here is CSALENRGRAEQYF. The DNA of the CDR3 is TGCAGCGCCCTAGAAAACAGGGGGCGGGCCGAGCAGTACTTC.

A few counts support this clonotype. V gene TRBV25-1 combines with J gene TRBJ2-2, with 7 bases identical to TRBD1. J lost 3 bases, V lost 4 bases, and 2 bases had no gene match. Germline V gene lookup returns CDR1 MGHDK and CDR2 SYGVNS. This CDR3 comprises 14 residues. CDR3 region: CASSADRDTGELFF. The DNA for the CDR3 is TGTGCCAGCAGTGCCGACAGGGACACCGGGGAGCTGTTTTTT.

The chain recombines TRBV15 with TRBJ1-1; no definite D call. V lost 3 bases to trimming and J lost 5 bases, with 16 bases between them. Per the germline V gene, CDR1 is LNHNV and CDR2 is YYDKDF (reference sequence). This CDR3 is 15 amino acids long. The CDR3 sequence: CATSSEAIWTTEAFF. As DNA, the CDR3 is TGTGCCACCAGCAGCGAGGCTATTTGGACGACTGAAGCTTTCTTT.

This clonotype was counted between two and nine times. The chain is built from TRBV28 and TRBJ2-1; D remains ambiguous. Trimming cost V 5 bases and J 7 bases, with 12 bases left between them. Germline V gene sequence: CDR1 MDHEN, CDR2 SYDVKM. This CDR3 spans 13 amino acids. The CDR3: CASSLVWSNEQFF. In DNA form, the CDR3 reads TGTGCCAGCAGTCTGGTCTGGTCTAATGAGCAGTTCTTC.

A few counts support this clonotype. The V call is TRBV27, the J call TRBJ2-2, with D possibly matching TRBD2 (6 bases). The CDR3 length is 16 residues. The ends were cut back, 3 bases at V and 1 base at J, with 12 bases in the middle. In germline, CDR1 is MNHEY, CDR2 SMNVEV (reference sequence). Here the CDR3 DNA reads TGTGCCAGCAGTTTTTGGGGGGTTGGGAACACCGGGGAGCTGTTTTTT. This codes for CASSFWGVGNTGELFF.